One and the same sample provided the 2 T cell receptor beta chains below, sequenced in a study of blood T cell repertoires in COVID-19. The data were produced by immunoSEQ multiplex PCR, yet TCRdb's version contains in-frame clones alone and is incomplete. Among under 350,000 clones listed, around nine tenths were seen once. Source material: PBMCs or T cells enriched from blood (not recorded which). Receptors were obtained from a man aged 55-75 years who had recovered from COVID-19.

The chain has TRBV27 and TRBJ1-4; a possible D gene is TRBD1 (5 bases). Germline V gene data show CDR1 as MNHEY and CDR2 as SMNVEV (reference sequence). The CDR3 length is 13 residues. V lost 8 bases to trimming and J lost 4 bases, with 11 bases between them. The CDR3 sequence: CASGDRFNEKLFF. The CDR3 DNA follows: TGTGCCAGCGGCGACAGATTTAATGAAAAACTGTTTTTT.

The chain couples TRBV11-3 to TRBJ1-1, with D perhaps matching TRBD1 (6 bases). Trimming pared 4 bases from V and 2 bases from J, leaving 11 bases between. This CDR3 has 14 amino acids. Germline V gene sequence: CDR1 SGHNT, CDR2 YENEEA. CDR3 bases: TGTGCCAGCAGCTCGGACAGCATAAACACTGAAGCTTTCTTT. Residues: CASSSDSINTEAFF.